Following are 16 T cell receptor beta chains from one sample sequenced in a study of cytomegalovirus exposure and HLA in healthy donors. The PCR had 60 Vbeta and 13 Jbeta primers. The data were produced by immunoSEQ multiplex PCR, yet TCRdb's version contains in-frame clones alone and is incomplete. This repertoire shows roughly 230,000 clones, roughly 91% found once; its top ten account for 1.5% to 2%. Sequencing was done on a sample of PBMCs. These receptors were collected from a girl aged 2 to 10 in good health and CMV-seronegative.

The sample holds one count of this clone. The J gene is TRBJ1-5, the V gene TRBV5-3, with 8 bases fitting TRBD1. TRBV5-3 counts as an open reading frame of uncertain function. The trim removed 4 bases at V and 6 bases at J, leaving 9 bases unmatched. CDR3 length: 15 amino acids. The CDR3 is CARSRTGIGGQPQHF. The CDR3, as DNA: TGTGCCAGAAGCCGGACAGGGATCGGCGGTCAGCCCCAGCATTTT.

The rearrangement uses TRBV10-2 and TRBJ1-2; D is uncertain. V lost 8 bases and J 2 bases, leaving 6 bases between the germline ends. This CDR3 region has 11 residues. CDR1 and CDR2 (germline): WSHSY, SAAADI. DNA of the CDR3: TGCGCCAGCGGGGAGAACTATGGCTACACCTTC. Protein product: CASGENYGYTF.

The chain carries TRBV14 and TRBJ2-7; 7 bases match TRBD1. This CDR3 is built from 14 residues. CDR1 is SGHDN and CDR2 is FVKESK in the germline V gene. J was trimmed by 3 bases and V by 5 bases; bases with no gene match: 7. The DNA of the CDR3 is TGTGCCAGCAGCTTCGGACAGGTAGACTACGAGCAGTACTTC. This translates into CASSFGQVDYEQYF.

The chain combines TRBV18 with TRBJ1-5, with 7 positions matching TRBD1. Germline loops: CDR1 KGHSH, CDR2 LQKENI. With V trimmed by 4 bases and J by 5 bases, 5 bases remained unmatched. The CDR3 extends over 14 amino acids. CDR3 sequence (DNA): TGTGCCAGCTCACTCGGGACAGCCCATCAGCCCCAGCATTTT. Translation gives CASSLGTAHQPQHF.

V usage is TRBV11-2 and J usage is TRBJ2-5; weak D call: TRBD2 (5 bases). Germline V gene data show CDR1 as SGHAT and CDR2 as FQNNGV. The CDR3 is 15 residues long. Trimming cost V 1 base and J 0 bases, with 9 bases left between them. The CDR3 here is CASSLVASHQETQYF. Written as DNA, the CDR3 is TGTGCCAGCAGCTTAGTTGCTAGCCACCAAGAGACCCAGTACTTC.

The rearrangement uses TRBV7-6 and TRBJ1-1, with a weak D call TRBD1 (5 bases). The V gene lost 1 base and the J gene lost 0 bases, with 12 bases spanning the gap. CDR3 size: 16 residues. Germline V CDR1 and CDR2: SGHVS, FNYEAQ. CDR3 protein: CASSLVSGDLNTEAFF. CDR3 nucleotides: TGTGCCAGCAGCTTAGTATCGGGGGACCTGAACACTGAAGCTTTCTTT.

The chain combines TRBV27 with TRBJ2-7, with D perhaps TRBD1 (6 bases). Germline assignment: CDR1 MNHEY and CDR2 SMNVEV (reference sequence). There are 14 residues in the CDR3. V lost 4 bases and J 5 bases, leaving 15 bases between the germline ends. The CDR3 DNA is TGTGCCAGCAGTTCCCCGGGACAAACCAACGAGCAGTACTTC. Amino acids: CASSSPGQTNEQYF.

This clone showed up just once. This chain connects TRBV27 to TRBJ1-1; 7 bases map to TRBD1. The CDR3 is 14 amino acids. The germline CDR1 and CDR2 sequences are MNHEY and SMNVEV (reference sequence). Losses at the gene ends were 5 bases for V and 0 bases for J; bases not matched to a gene: 3. CDR3 nucleotides: TGTGCCAGCAGTGTGGACAGGTTGAACACTGAAGCTTTCTTT. This gives the protein CASSVDRLNTEAFF.

The rearrangement joins TRBV2 to TRBJ2-7, with TRBD2 as a possible D gene (7 bases). The CDR3 is made up of 14 amino acids. Trimming stripped 3 bases from V and 0 bases from J, with 9 bases between. Germline CDR1 reads SNHLY; CDR2 reads FYNNEI. CDR3 coding DNA: TGTGCCAGCAGTGAGAGGGGGGGCTCCTACGAGCAGTACTTC. Protein sequence: CASSERGGSYEQYF.

J is TRBJ2-5 and V is TRBV13; D is possibly TRBD1 (5 bases). Germline V gene sequence: CDR1 PRHDT, CDR2 FYEKMQ (reference sequence). This CDR3 is built from 15 residues. V lost 0 bases, J lost 0 bases, and 8 bases lay in between. The CDR3 is CASSLGAGYQETQYF. CDR3 coding DNA: TGTGCCAGCAGCTTAGGGGCAGGGTACCAAGAGACCCAGTACTTC. Based on the CDR3 plus reference TRBV13 and TRBJ2-5, the full variable domain is AAGVIQSPRHLIKEKRETATLKCYPIPRHDTVYWYQQGPGQDPQFLISFYEKMQSDKGSIPDRFSAQQFSDYHSELNMSSLELGDSALYFCASSLGAGYQETQYFGPGTRLLVL.

This rearrangement joins TRBV29-1 to TRBJ1-3; D ambiguous. The ends were cut back, 2 bases at V and 3 bases at J, with 2 bases in the middle. Germline assignment: CDR1 SQVTM and CDR2 ANQGSEA. The CDR3 has 11 amino acids. The CDR3 loop is CSVEHGNTIYF. Here the CDR3 DNA reads TGCAGCGTTGAACATGGAAACACCATATATTTT.

The rearrangement links TRBV19 to TRBJ2-1, with TRBD2 identical over 7 bases. Germline trimming cut 4 bases from V and 8 bases from J; bases unmatched to any gene: 2. The CDR3 length is 12 residues. The germline V gene has CDR1 LNHDA and CDR2 SQIVND (reference sequence). The CDR3 loop reads CASSTSGHEQFF. In DNA form, the CDR3 reads TGTGCCAGTAGTACTAGCGGACATGAGCAGTTCTTC.

This sequence joins TRBV6-1 and TRBJ1-1, with D uncertain. This CDR3 is 14 amino acids long. V was pared by 2 bases and J by 0 bases, with 7 bases between. The germline gives CDR1 MNHNS, CDR2 SASEGT. This CDR3 reads CASSENSMNTEAFF. The CDR3 DNA reads as TGTGCCAGCAGTGAAAACAGTATGAACACTGAAGCTTTCTTT.

The chain links TRBV5-8 to TRBJ1-2, with TRBD1 identical over 8 bases. From germline, CDR1 is SGHTS and CDR2 YDEGEE. The J segment lost 5 bases and the V segment lost 3 bases, leaving 9 bases of the junction unmatched. This CDR3 has 15 residues. The CDR3 spells CASSSNRDRLYGYTF. For the CDR3, the DNA is TGTGCCAGCAGCTCAAACCGGGACAGGCTATATGGCTACACCTTC.

The chain couples TRBV5-6 to TRBJ2-6; 10 bases fit TRBD1. Germline V gives CDR1 SGHDT, CDR2 YYEEEE. The CDR3 loop spans 18 amino acids. V lost 6 bases, J lost 0 bases, and 9 bases stayed unmatched. CDR3: CASIPLGTGDSGANVLTF. In DNA, the CDR3 is TGTGCCAGCATCCCGTTAGGGACAGGGGACTCTGGGGCCAACGTCCTGACTTTC.

The rearrangement joins TRBV25-1 to TRBJ2-1; 9 positions agree with TRBD2. The J segment lost 3 bases and the V segment lost 3 bases, leaving 3 bases of the junction unmatched. The germline V gene encodes CDR1 MGHDK and CDR2 SYGVNS. The CDR3 contains 15 residues. This CDR3 is CASSDASGVYNEQFF. In DNA, the CDR3 is TGTGCCAGCAGTGACGCTAGCGGGGTCTACAATGAGCAGTTCTTC.